These 10 T cell receptor beta chains were sequenced from one sample in a study of neurological immune-mediated disorders. MiXCR was run by TCRdb on the 5' RACE reads, yielding one entry per CDR3 protein. This table has 60,000 to 90,000 distinct CDR3 sequences, roughly a tenth appearing once. Time point reported: longitudinal time-point 1 (baseline). Sequencing was done on a sample of PBMCs. The receptor set was obtained from a man aged 25-45 years in good health.

This clonotype was detected ten times or more. The CDR3 protein is CANYPGLKYYEQYF. Here the CDR3 DNA reads TGTGCAAACTATCCGGGCCTGAAGTACTACGAGCAGTACTTC. The rearrangement joins TRBV12-3 or TRBV12-4 to TRBJ2-7; D remains ambiguous. The CDR3 sequence is 14 residues long.

In this sample, this clonotype turned up many times. The V call is TRBV14, the J call TRBJ2-5, with D uncertain. The CDR3 is 15 residues long. The germline V gene encodes CDR1 SGHDN and CDR2 FVKESK. V lost 0 bases to trimming and J lost 5 bases, with 13 bases between them. CDR3 amino acids: CASSQDGVNAETQYF. The CDR3 nucleotides read TGTGCCAGCAGCCAAGATGGGGTCAACGCGGAGACCCAGTACTTC.

At least ten counts were recorded for this clonotype. The chain uses TRBV7-6 and TRBJ2-3, with TRBD1 matching 7 bases. The CDR3 is made up of 15 amino acids. The J segment lost 6 bases and the V segment lost 5 bases, leaving 11 bases of the junction unmatched. Germline V gene sequence: CDR1 SGHVS, CDR2 FNYEAQ. CDR3 DNA: TGTGCCAGCAGCCGACAGGGTGGGATGATCGATACGCAGTATTTT. Translation: CASSRQGGMIDTQYF.

This clonotype has ten or more counts. The chain has TRBV5-1 and TRBJ1-4, with 7 bases aligning to TRBD2. The end of the DNA is better explained by TRBJ2-2, so the J call may be wrong. The CDR3 consists of 13 residues. CDR1 and CDR2 from the germline V gene are SGHRS and YFSETQ. The CDR3 bases are TGCGCCAGCAGCGGGACTAATGAAATGGAGCTGTTTTTT. Protein sequence: CASSGTNEMELFF.

There are many counts of this clonotype. The chain has TRBV20-1 and TRBJ1-1, with D unresolved. The CDR3 totals 12 residues. Germline assignment: CDR1 DFQATT and CDR2 SNEGSKA (reference sequence). Trimming took 3 bases from V and 7 from J, leaving 12 bases between them. The CDR3 DNA is TGCAGTGCTAGTCATGGGCCGAATGAAGCTTTCTTT. Translation: CSASHGPNEAFF.

This clonotype was seen a handful of times. J is TRBJ2-1 and V is TRBV7-8; 10 positions agree with TRBD2. With V trimmed by 10 bases and J by 6 bases, 6 bases remained unmatched. The CDR3 totals 13 residues. Germline V CDR1 and CDR2: SGHVS, FQNEAQ. CDR3 sequence reads: CANKREGLNEQFF. The CDR3 nucleotides are TGTGCCAACAAGCGGGAGGGCCTCAATGAGCAGTTCTTC.

This clonotype was seen at least ten times. The chain has TRBV7-2 and TRBJ1-3, with unresolved D. CDR1 SGHTA and CDR2 FQGNSA come from the germline V gene. The CDR3 has 16 amino acids. Trimming cost V 3 bases and J 0 bases, with 12 bases left between them. The CDR3 sequence is CASSFRWRLSGNTIYF. The DNA of the CDR3 is TGTGCCAGCAGCTTTAGGTGGAGGCTCTCTGGAAACACCATATATTTT.

This clonotype came up many times. The rearrangement links TRBV30 to TRBJ2-1; a weak D match, TRBD1 (5 bases). The germline CDR1 and CDR2 sequences are GTSNPN and SVGIG (reference sequence). This CDR3 has 12 residues. V dropped 4 bases and J dropped 3 bases, with 7 bases sitting between them. Here the CDR3 reads CAWTTGYNEQFF. In DNA form, the CDR3 reads TGTGCCTGGACTACAGGCTACAATGAGCAGTTCTTC.

Ten or more counts support this clonotype. The CDR3 DNA reads TGCGCCAGCAGCTCAACCGGACTAGCGGGATACGAGCAGTACTTC. Residues: CASSSTGLAGYEQYF. V gene TRBV5-1 combines with J gene TRBJ2-7, with TRBD2 identical over 12 bases. With V trimmed by 3 bases and J by 4 bases, 5 bases remained unmatched. Germline V gives CDR1 SGHRS, CDR2 YFSETQ. The CDR3 runs to 15 residues.

This clonotype was seen repeatedly, ten times or more. The chain recombines TRBV29-1 with TRBJ2-7, with 12 bases that match TRBD2. CDR3 size: 14 residues. The germline CDR1 and CDR2 sequences are SQVTM and ANQGSEA. J was trimmed by 0 bases and V by 6 bases; bases with no gene match: 3. The CDR3 region has the DNA TGCAGCGTCCGGACTAGCGGGATCTCCTACGAGCAGTACTTC. Translated, it gives CSVRTSGISYEQYF.